The next 17 T cell receptor beta chains were all read from a single sample in a study of blood T cell repertoires in COVID-19 (TCRdb year 2020). The library relied on the immunoSEQ multiplex PCR assay. TCRdb retrieved this table from immuneACCESS and kept in-frame rearrangements only. Not all clones are present; in checked studies, unresolved V genes account for under half, and no reason is known for the remainder. The sample table holds about 170,000 clones, of which around nine tenths were seen once. 2.5% of the sample is in the top ten clones. Sequencing used peripheral blood. Source of these receptors: a woman older than 75 with COVID-19, enrolled during active disease.

The chain has TRBV6-1 and TRBJ1-5; D might be TRBD1 (6 bases). Trimming left V 3 bases short and J 3 bases short, with 12 bases between. The CDR3 has 15 amino acids. Germline CDR1 reads MNHNS; CDR2 reads SASEGT. CDR3 DNA: TGTGCCAGCAGTGATAGACAGGCAATCAATCAGCCCCAGCATTTT. This encodes CASSDRQAINQPQHF.

The chain has TRBV7-3 and TRBJ2-2; D remains unclear. CDR3 length: 15 amino acids. The germline CDR1 and CDR2 sequences are SGHTA and FQGTGA. The V gene lost 5 bases and the J gene lost 5 bases, with 15 bases spanning the gap. The CDR3: CASSPSILRTGELFF. Here the CDR3 DNA reads TGTGCCAGCAGCCCCAGTATTTTGCGGACCGGGGAGCTGTTTTTT.

The chain has TRBV19 and TRBJ2-5; 11 bases align to TRBD2. This CDR3 region has 15 residues. Germline V lookup: CDR1 LNHDA, CDR2 SQIVND (reference sequence). Trimming at V came to 3 bases and at J to 4 bases, leaving 4 bases not matched to a gene. The CDR3 loop is CASSMLAGGGETQYF. The CDR3 DNA is TGTGCCAGTAGTATGCTAGCGGGGGGTGGAGAGACCCAGTACTTC. The entire variable domain, with the rest obtained from reference TRBV19 and TRBJ2-5, is as follows: DGGITQSPKYLFRKEGQNVTLSCEQNLNHDAMYWYRQDPGQGLRLIYYSQIVNDFQKGDIAEGYSVSREKKESFPLTVTSAQKNPTAFYLCASSMLAGGGETQYFGPGTRLLVL.

The chain couples TRBV29-1 to TRBJ1-2, with no clear D. The V gene's germline CDR1 is SQVTM and CDR2 ANQGSEA. Trimming cost V 4 bases and J 2 bases, with 5 bases left between them. The CDR3 length is 11 residues. CDR3 region: CSVGENYGYTF. The DNA for the CDR3 is TGCAGCGTTGGCGAGAACTATGGCTACACCTTC.

This clone is a singleton in its sample. The V gene is TRBV7-2, the J gene TRBJ1-5; a possible D gene is TRBD1 (5 bases). CDR3 length: 14 residues. Trimming stripped 5 bases from V and 3 bases from J, with 11 bases between. Germline V gives CDR1 SGHTA, CDR2 FQGNSA. CDR3 bases: TGTGCCAGCAGCACCCAGGGTTTCAATCAGCCCCAGCATTTT. It specifies CASSTQGFNQPQHF.

This clone has just one count. The chain employs TRBV27 and TRBJ1-2; D is possibly TRBD1 (5 bases). Trimming removed 6 bases at V and 7 bases at J, with 24 bases between. This CDR3 is 16 amino acids long. In germline, CDR1 is MNHEY, CDR2 SMNVEV (reference sequence). The CDR3 protein is CASSNWAISGSGGYTF. The CDR3 nucleotides are TGTGCCAGCAGCAATTGGGCTATCTCAGGGTCGGGTGGCTACACCTTC.

This chain joins TRBV4-2 and TRBJ1-6; 7 positions agree with TRBD1. This CDR3 comprises 13 residues. From germline, CDR1 is LGHNA and CDR2 YNFKEQ. V trimming: 1 base; J trimming: 14 bases; junction bases outside the gene matches: 5. The CDR3: CASSQGGGSALHF. As DNA, the CDR3 is TGTGCCAGCAGCCAAGGAGGGGGCTCAGCCCTCCACTTT.

This clone was counted between two and nine times. This rearrangement joins TRBV7-2 to TRBJ2-7; 8 positions match TRBD1. CDR1 is SGHTA, CDR2 FQGNSA, per germline. This CDR3 comprises 15 residues. With V trimmed by 5 bases and J by 3 bases, 9 bases remained unmatched. In DNA, the CDR3 is TGTGCCAGCAGCGACTCAGGGGGCCTTGTCTACGAGCAGTACTTC. Its protein product is CASSDSGGLVYEQYF.

V is TRBV10-3 and J is TRBJ2-7, with D perhaps matching TRBD2 (6 bases). CDR3 length equals 12 residues. Germline V lookup: CDR1 ENHRY, CDR2 SYGVKD. With 4 bases removed from V and 7 bases from J, the gap between germline ends came to 11 bases. This chain's CDR3 is CAISAGAGEQYF. The CDR3 nucleotides read TGTGCCATCAGTGCTGGGGCGGGGGAGCAGTACTTC.

The V call is TRBV27, the J call TRBJ1-1, with D tentatively TRBD1 (6 bases). The germline V gene encodes CDR1 MNHEY and CDR2 SMNVEV (reference sequence). This CDR3 region has 15 residues. Trimming removed 3 bases from V and 0 bases from J, with 11 bases in between. The CDR3 nucleotides are TGTGCCAGCAGTTTCGGGACACACATGAACACTGAAGCTTTCTTT. This translates into CASSFGTHMNTEAFF.

This clone was picked up a small number of times. V gene TRBV29-1 combines with J gene TRBJ2-7; 12 positions match TRBD2. CDR1 and CDR2 (germline): SQVTM, ANQGSEA. The CDR3 consists of 14 residues. V gave up 3 bases and J gave up 9 bases; unmatched junction bases: 9. CDR3 residues: CSVDGASGREGQYF. The CDR3 bases are TGCAGCGTTGACGGGGCTAGCGGGAGGGAGGGGCAGTACTTC.

The chain recombines TRBV2 with TRBJ2-1; 8 bases fit TRBD2. The length of the CDR3 is 14 residues. Germline assignment: CDR1 SNHLY and CDR2 FYNNEI. After removal of 5 bases from V and 8 bases from J, the junction contained 8 bases not matched to a gene. The CDR3 reads CASSYAGTRYEQFF. CDR3 in DNA: TGTGCCAGCAGTTACGCCGGGACTAGATATGAGCAGTTCTTC.

The rearrangement joins TRBV5-1 to TRBJ2-3; weak D call: TRBD1 (6 bases). This CDR3 region has 16 residues. Germline values: CDR1 SGHRS, CDR2 YFSETQ. Trimming left V 3 bases short and J 0 bases short, with 14 bases between. The CDR3 region is CASSSDTGSSTDTQYF. The CDR3 DNA is TGCGCCAGCAGCTCTGATACAGGGAGTAGCACAGATACGCAGTATTTT.

The count of this clone is one. The V call is TRBV7-3, the J call TRBJ2-1, with TRBD2 identical over 13 bases. Losses at the gene ends were 5 bases for V and 6 bases for J; bases not matched to a gene: 4. Germline loops: CDR1 SGHTA, CDR2 FQGTGA. The CDR3 length is 15 residues. In nucleotides, the CDR3 is TGTGCCAGCAGCCGGACTAGCGGGAGAGTCAATGAGCAGTTCTTC. Its translation is CASSRTSGRVNEQFF.

V and J are TRBV13 and TRBJ2-7; D gene unclear. The germline V gene has CDR1 PRHDT and CDR2 FYEKMQ (reference sequence). V was trimmed by 4 bases and J by 6 bases, leaving 16 bases between them. The CDR3 extends over 14 amino acids. This chain's CDR3 is CASSSGSQFGEQYF. CDR3 DNA: TGTGCCAGCAGCTCCGGGTCGCAGTTCGGCGAGCAGTACTTC.

This clone appeared a few times. The V gene is TRBV19, the J gene TRBJ1-5; 7 bases match TRBD1. The CDR3 spans 13 residues. The germline gives CDR1 LNHDA, CDR2 SQIVND (reference sequence). V lost 10 bases, J lost 4 bases, and 7 bases stayed unmatched. Here the CDR3 DNA reads TGTGCCACACAAGGGACAGAGAATCAGCCCCAGCATTTT. As protein: CATQGTENQPQHF.

V and J are TRBV18 and TRBJ1-3; tentative D call: TRBD1 (6 bases). Trimming stripped 5 bases from V and 0 bases from J, with 11 bases between. CDR1 KGHSH and CDR2 LQKENI come from the germline V gene. This CDR3 is 15 amino acids long. CDR3 in DNA: TGTGCCAGCTCATCCCAGGGGATCTCTGGAAACACCATATATTTT. Translating it yields CASSSQGISGNTIYF.